This T cell receptor beta chain was sequenced for a study of PD-L1 blockade in urothelial cancer. Overall study: Bladder-origin urothelial cancer in males covered about nine tenths of the roughly 30 patients. Study-level results: More expansion of tumor-associated blood clones, seen at 3 weeks, marked durable-benefit patients. Improved survival was predicted by pretreatment blood TCR clonality below the median.

In germline, CDR1 is DFQATT, CDR2 SNEGSKA (reference sequence). The V end lost 8 bases, the J end lost 16 bases, and 15 bases lay between the germline ends. The CDR3 spans 9 residues. The repertoire was sequenced with immunoSEQ multiplex PCR; TCRdb's copy has only in-frame clones and lacks some. The sample yields more than 30,000 clones, more than 70% seen once. The sample holds many counts of this clone. Its antigen is unknown. A total of 1 to 8 samples per patient were collected pretreatment and on-treatment. The receptor's source is a man in his sixties with urothelial cancer. This sample comprised PBMCs, obtained around atezolizumab (anti-PD-L1) treatment. This chain uses TRBV20-1 with TRBJ2-1, with D possibly matching TRBD2 (6 bases). The CDR3 loop reads CSPVDYRFF. CDR3 bases: TGCAGTCCGGTGGACTACCGCTTCTTC.